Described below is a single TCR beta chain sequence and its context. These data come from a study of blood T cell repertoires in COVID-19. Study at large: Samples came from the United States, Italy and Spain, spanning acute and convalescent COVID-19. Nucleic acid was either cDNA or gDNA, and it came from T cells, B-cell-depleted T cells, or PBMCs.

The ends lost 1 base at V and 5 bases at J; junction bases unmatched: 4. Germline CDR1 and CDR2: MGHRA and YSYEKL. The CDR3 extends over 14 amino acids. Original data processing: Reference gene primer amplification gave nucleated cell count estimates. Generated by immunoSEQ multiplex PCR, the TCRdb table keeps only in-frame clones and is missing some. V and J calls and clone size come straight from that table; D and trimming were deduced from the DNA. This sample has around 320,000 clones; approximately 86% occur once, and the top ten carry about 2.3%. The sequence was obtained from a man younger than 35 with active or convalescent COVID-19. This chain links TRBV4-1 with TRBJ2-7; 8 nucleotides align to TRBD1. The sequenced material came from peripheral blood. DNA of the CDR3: TGCGCCAGCAGCCAAGCTCAGGGGGCCAACGAGCAGTACTTC. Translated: CASSQAQGANEQYF.